What follows are 4 T cell receptor beta chains derived from one specimen sequenced in a study of CD8 T cells in ankylosing spondylitis. MiXCR, run by TCRdb on the 5' RACE reads, gives a single entry per CDR3 protein. The data show 220,000 or so distinct CDR3 sequences, 10% to 13% seen once. The sequenced sample was blood, either unsorted or a sorted T cell fraction (not recorded which). The receptors were sampled from a male donor with ankylosing spondylitis or in good health (not recorded which).

In its sample, this clonotype was seen many times. The chain combines TRBV7-9 with TRBJ1-4; no clear D gene. The CDR3 spans 11 residues. Trimming cost V 4 bases and J 14 bases, with 11 bases left between them. CDR1 and CDR2 from the germline V gene are SEHNR and FQNEAQ (reference sequence). Here the CDR3 DNA reads TGTGCCAGCAGCTCCTCACTGGGGCTGTTTTTT. The encoded protein is CASSSSLGLFF.

This clonotype was detected many times. The CDR3 nucleotides read TGTGCCAGCAGCGTAAGACTGGCCGGGGAGCTGTTTTTT. This sequence encodes CASSVRLAGELFF. The genes are TRBV7-8 and TRBJ2-2; D not resolved. The ends were cut back, 5 bases at V and 6 bases at J, with 10 bases in the middle. The CDR3 runs to 13 residues. Germline assignment: CDR1 SGHVS and CDR2 FQNEAQ. The whole variable domain, filled in from reference TRBV7-8 and TRBJ2-2, reads GAGVSQSPRYKVAKRGQDVALRCDPISGHVSLFWYQQALGQGPEFLTYFQNEAQLDKSGLPSDRFFAERPEGSVSTLKIQRTQQEDSAVYLCASSVRLAGELFFGEGSRLTVL.

This clonotype was recorded a few times. V usage is TRBV29-1 and J usage is TRBJ2-3, with TRBD1 matching over 8 bases. Germline V lookup: CDR1 SQVTM, CDR2 ANQGSEA. The CDR3 runs to 14 residues. V shed 7 bases, J shed 4 bases, and the junction held 10 bases outside the gene matches. The CDR3, as DNA: TGCAGCGCACACATCCGACAGGGGTCAGATACGCAGTATTTT. Protein product: CSAHIRQGSDTQYF.

Turning to this clonotype: This may come from a read error, since a much larger clone is one base off. The J gene is TRBJ1-1, the V gene TRBV5-1, with D possibly matching TRBD1 (5 bases). Germline-derived CDR1 and CDR2 are SGHRS and YFSETQ. Trimming left V 4 bases short and J 3 bases short, with 7 bases between. This CDR3 comprises 12 residues. The CDR3 here is CASSMGDTEAFF. The CDR3 region has the DNA TGCGCCAGCAGCATGGGGGACACTGAAGCTTTCTTT. The full variable domain, rest sourced from reference TRBV5-1 and TRBJ1-1, is KAGVTQTPRYLIKTRGQQVTLSCSPISGHRSVSWYQQTPGQGLQFLFEYFSETQRNKGNFPGRFSGRQFSNSRSEMNVSTLELGDSALYLCASSMGDTEAFFGQGTRLTVV.